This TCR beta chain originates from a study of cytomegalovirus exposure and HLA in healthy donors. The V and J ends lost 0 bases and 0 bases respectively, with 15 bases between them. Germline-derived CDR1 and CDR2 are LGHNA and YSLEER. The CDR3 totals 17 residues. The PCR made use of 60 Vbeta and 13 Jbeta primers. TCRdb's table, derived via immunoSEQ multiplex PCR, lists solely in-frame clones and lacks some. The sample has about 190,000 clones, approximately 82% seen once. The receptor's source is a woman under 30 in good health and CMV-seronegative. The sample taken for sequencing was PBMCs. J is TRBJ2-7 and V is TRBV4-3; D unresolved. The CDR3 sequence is CASSQDYGSHNSYEQYF. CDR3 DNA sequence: TGCGCCAGCAGCCAAGATTACGGGTCCCATAACTCCTACGAGCAGTACTTC.